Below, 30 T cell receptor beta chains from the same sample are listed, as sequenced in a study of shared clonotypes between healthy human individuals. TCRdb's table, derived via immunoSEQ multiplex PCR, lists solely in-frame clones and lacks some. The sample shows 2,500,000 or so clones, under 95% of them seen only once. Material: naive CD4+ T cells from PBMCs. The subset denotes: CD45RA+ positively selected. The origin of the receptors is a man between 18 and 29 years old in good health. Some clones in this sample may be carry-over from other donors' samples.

This chain's CDR3 is CASRPTGGTNYGYTF. The CDR3 coding sequence is TGTGCCAGCAGACCGACAGGGGGTACTAACTATGGCTACACCTTC. The gene calls are TRBV2 and TRBJ1-2; 9 nucleotides line up with TRBD1. The CDR3 sequence is 15 residues long. The V gene's germline CDR1 is SNHLY and CDR2 FYNNEI. The trim removed 6 bases at V and 0 bases at J, leaving 5 bases unmatched.

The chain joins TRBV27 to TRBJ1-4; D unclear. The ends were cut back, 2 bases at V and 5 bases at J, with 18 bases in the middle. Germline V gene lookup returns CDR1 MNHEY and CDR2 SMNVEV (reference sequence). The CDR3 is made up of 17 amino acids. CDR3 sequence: CASSLGLPGRLNEKLFF. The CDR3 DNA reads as TGTGCCAGCAGTTTAGGCCTCCCGGGGAGGTTAAATGAAAAACTGTTTTTT.

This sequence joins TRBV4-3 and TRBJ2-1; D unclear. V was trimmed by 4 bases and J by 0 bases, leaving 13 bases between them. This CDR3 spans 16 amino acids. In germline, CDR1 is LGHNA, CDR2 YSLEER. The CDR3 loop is CASSPGRTTSYNEQFF. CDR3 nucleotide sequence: TGCGCCAGCAGCCCTGGCCGAACAACCTCCTACAATGAGCAGTTCTTC.

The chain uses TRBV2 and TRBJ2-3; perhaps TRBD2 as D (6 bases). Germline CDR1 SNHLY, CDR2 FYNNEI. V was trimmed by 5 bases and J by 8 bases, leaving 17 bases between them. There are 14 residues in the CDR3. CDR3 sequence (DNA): TGTGCCAGCAGTCTACAGAGGGACTTAGCTACGCAGTATTTT. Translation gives CASSLQRDLATQYF.

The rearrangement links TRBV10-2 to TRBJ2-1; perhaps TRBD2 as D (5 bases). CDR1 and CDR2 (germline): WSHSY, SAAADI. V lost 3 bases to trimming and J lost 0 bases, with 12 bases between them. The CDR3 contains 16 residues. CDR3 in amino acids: CASSDRSGDSYNEQFF. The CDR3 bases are TGCGCCAGCAGTGATCGCAGCGGAGACTCCTACAATGAGCAGTTCTTC.

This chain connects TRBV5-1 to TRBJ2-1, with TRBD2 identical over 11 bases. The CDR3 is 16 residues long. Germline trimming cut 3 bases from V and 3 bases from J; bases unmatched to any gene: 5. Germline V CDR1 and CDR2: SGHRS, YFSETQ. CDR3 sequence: CASSYLAGGRYNEQFF. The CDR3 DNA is TGCGCCAGCAGCTATTTAGCGGGGGGGCGCTACAATGAGCAGTTCTTC.

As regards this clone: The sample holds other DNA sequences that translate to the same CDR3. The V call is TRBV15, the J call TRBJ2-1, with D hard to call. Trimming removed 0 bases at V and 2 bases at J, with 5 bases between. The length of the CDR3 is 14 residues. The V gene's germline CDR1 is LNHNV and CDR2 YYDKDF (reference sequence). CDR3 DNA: TGTGCCACCAGCAGAGATCGGGCCTACAATGAGCAGTTCTTC. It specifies CATSRDRAYNEQFF.

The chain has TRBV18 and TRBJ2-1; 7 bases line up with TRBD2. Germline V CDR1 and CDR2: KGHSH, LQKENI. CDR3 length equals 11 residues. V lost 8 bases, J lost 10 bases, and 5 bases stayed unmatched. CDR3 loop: CASAREGEQFF. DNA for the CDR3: TGTGCCAGCGCAAGGGAGGGCGAGCAGTTCTTC. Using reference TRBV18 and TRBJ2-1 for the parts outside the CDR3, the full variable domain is NAGVMQNPRHLVRRRGQEARLRCSPMKGHSHVYWYRQLPEEGLKFMVYLQKENIIDESGMPKERFSAEFPKEGPSILRIQQVVRGDSAAYFCASAREGEQFFGPGTRLTVL.

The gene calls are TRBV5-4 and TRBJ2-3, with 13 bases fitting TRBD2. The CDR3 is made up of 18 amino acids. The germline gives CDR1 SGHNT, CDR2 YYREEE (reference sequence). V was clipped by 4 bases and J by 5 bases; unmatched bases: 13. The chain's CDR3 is CASSPTSGGSLKGDTQYF. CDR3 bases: TGTGCCAGCAGCCCGACTAGCGGGGGGTCGTTGAAGGGAGATACGCAGTATTTT.

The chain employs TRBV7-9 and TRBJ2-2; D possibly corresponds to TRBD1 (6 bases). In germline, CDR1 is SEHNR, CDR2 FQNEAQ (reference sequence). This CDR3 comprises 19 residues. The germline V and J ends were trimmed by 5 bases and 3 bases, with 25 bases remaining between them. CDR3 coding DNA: TGTGCCAGCAGCATTTATGTCACCCCATCGGACAGAGACACCGGGGAGCTGTTTTTT. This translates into CASSIYVTPSDRDTGELFF.

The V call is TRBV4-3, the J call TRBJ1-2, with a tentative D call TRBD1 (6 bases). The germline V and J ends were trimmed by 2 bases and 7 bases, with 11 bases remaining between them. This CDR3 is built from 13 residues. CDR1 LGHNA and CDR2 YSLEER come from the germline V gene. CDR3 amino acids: CASSQPPRGGYTF. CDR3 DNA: TGCGCCAGCAGCCAACCCCCCAGGGGTGGCTACACCTTC.

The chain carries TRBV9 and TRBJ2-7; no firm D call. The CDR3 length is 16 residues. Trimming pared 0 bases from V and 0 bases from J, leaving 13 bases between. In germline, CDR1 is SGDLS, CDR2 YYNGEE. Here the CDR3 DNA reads TGTGCCAGCAGCGTAGCGCCAGCGAAGAGCTCCTACGAGCAGTACTTC. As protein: CASSVAPAKSSYEQYF.

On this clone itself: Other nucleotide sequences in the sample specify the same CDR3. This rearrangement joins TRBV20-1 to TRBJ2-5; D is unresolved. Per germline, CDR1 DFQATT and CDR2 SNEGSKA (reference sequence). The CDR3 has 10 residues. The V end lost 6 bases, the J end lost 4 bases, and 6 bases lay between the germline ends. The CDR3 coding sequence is TGCAGTGCCCCCAGAGAGACCCAGTACTTC. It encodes CSAPRETQYF.

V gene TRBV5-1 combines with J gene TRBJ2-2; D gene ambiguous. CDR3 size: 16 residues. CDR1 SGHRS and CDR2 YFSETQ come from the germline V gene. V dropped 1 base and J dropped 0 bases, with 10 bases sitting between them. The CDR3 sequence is CASSLLVKPNTGELFF. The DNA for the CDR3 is TGCGCCAGCAGCTTGCTGGTTAAACCGAACACCGGGGAGCTGTTTTTT.

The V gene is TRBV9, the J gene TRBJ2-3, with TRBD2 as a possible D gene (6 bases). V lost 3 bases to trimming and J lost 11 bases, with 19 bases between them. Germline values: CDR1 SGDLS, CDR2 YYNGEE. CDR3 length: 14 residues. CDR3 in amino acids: CASSEGGRGGKQYF. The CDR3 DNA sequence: TGTGCCAGCAGCGAGGGAGGCAGAGGAGGGAAGCAGTATTTT.

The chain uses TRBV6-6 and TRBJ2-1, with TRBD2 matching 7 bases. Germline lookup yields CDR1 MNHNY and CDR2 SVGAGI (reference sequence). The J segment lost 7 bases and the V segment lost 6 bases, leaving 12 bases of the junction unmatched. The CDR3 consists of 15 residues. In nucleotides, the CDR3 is TGTGCCAGCAGCCGTTATGCGGGAGATAGAAATGAGCAGTTCTTC. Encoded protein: CASSRYAGDRNEQFF.

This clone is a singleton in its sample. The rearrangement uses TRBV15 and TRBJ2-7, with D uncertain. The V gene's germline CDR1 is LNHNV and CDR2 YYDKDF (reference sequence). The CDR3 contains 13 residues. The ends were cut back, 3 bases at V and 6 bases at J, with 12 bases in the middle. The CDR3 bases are TGTGCCACCAGCAGGTCGGAGCGCTTCGAGCAGTACTTC. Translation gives CATSRSERFEQYF.

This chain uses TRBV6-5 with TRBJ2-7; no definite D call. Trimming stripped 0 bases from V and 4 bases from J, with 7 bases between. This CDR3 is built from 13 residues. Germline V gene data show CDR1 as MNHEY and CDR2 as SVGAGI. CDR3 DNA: TGTGCCAGCAGTTACTCTCCTACTTACGAGCAGTACTTC. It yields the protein CASSYSPTYEQYF.

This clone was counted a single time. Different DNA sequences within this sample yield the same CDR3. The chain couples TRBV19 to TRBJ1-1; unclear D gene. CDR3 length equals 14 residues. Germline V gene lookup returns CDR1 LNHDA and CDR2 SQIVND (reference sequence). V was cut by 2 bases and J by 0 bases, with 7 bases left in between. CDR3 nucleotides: TGTGCCAGTAGTATAAGGGTGTTGAACACTGAAGCTTTCTTT. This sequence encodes CASSIRVLNTEAFF.

CDR3: CATTKTGGPETQYF. The CDR3, as DNA: TGTGCCACTACAAAAACAGGGGGCCCGGAGACCCAGTACTTC. The V gene is TRBV28, the J gene TRBJ2-5; 9 bases fit TRBD1. The CDR3 has 14 amino acids. Germline trimming cut 10 bases from V and 5 bases from J; bases unmatched to any gene: 11. Germline CDR1 is MDHEN and CDR2 is SYDVKM.

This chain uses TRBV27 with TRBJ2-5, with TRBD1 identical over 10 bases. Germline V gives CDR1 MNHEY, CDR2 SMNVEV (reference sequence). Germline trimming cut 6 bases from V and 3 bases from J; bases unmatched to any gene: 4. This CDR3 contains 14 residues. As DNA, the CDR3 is TGTGCCAGCAGAGACAGGGGGCGGAAAGAGACCCAGTACTTC. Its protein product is CASRDRGRKETQYF.

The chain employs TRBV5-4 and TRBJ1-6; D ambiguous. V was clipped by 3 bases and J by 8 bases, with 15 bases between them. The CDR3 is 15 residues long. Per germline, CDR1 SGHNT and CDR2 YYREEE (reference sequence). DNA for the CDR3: TGTGCCAGCAGCTCCGCAGAAGAGAGGTATTCACCCCTCCACTTT. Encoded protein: CASSSAEERYSPLHF.

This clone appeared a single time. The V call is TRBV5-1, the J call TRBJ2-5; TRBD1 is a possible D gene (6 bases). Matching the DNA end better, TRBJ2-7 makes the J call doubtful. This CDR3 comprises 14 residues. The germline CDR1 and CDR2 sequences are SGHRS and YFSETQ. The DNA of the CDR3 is TGCGCCAGCAGCTTGGGACAGGCTTCCACCGAGCAGTACTTC. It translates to CASSLGQASTEQYF.

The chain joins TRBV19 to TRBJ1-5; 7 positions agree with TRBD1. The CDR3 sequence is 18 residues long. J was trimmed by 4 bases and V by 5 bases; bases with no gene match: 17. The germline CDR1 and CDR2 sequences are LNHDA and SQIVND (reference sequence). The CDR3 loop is CASSPIPEGRGLNQPQHF. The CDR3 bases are TGTGCCAGTAGTCCCATCCCGGAAGGCAGGGGGTTGAATCAGCCCCAGCATTTT.

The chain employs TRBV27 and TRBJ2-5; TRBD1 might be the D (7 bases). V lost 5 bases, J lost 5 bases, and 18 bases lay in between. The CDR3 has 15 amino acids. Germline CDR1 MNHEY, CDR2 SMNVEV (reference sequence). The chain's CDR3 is CASSPGGRNWETQYF. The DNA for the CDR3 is TGTGCCAGCAGTCCAGGGGGGAGGAATTGGGAGACCCAGTACTTC.

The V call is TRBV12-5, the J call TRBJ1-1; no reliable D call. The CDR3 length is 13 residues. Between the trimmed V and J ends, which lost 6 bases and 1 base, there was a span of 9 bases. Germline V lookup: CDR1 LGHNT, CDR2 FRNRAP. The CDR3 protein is CASGREPNTEAFF. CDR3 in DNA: TGTGCTAGTGGCCGCGAGCCGAACACTGAAGCTTTCTTT. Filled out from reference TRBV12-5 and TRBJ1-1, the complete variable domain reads DARVTQTPRHKVTEMGQEVTMRCQPILGHNTVFWYRQTMMQGLELLAYFRNRAPLDDSGMPKDRFSAEMPDATLATLKIQPSEPRDSAVYFCASGREPNTEAFFGQGTRLTVV.

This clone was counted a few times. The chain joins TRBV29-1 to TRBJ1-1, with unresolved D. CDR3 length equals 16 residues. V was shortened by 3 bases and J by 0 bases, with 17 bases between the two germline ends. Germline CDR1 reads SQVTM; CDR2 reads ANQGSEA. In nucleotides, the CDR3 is TGCAGCGTTGATGCTAGAGGAGTCGGTCTGAACACTGAAGCTTTCTTT. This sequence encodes CSVDARGVGLNTEAFF. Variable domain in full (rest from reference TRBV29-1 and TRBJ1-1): SAVISQKPSRDICQRGTSLTIQCQVDSQVTMMFWYRQQPGQSLTLIATANQGSEATYESGFVIDKFPISRPNLTFSTLTVSNMSPEDSSIYLCSVDARGVGLNTEAFFGQGTRLTVV.

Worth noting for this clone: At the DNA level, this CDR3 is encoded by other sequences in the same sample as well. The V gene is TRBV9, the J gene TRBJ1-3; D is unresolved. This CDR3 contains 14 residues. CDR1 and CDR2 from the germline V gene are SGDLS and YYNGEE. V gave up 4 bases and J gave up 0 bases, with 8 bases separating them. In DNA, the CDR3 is TGTGCCAGCAGCACAAGCCCCTCTGGAAACACCATATATTTT. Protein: CASSTSPSGNTIYF. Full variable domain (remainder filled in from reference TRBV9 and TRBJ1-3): DSGVTQTPKHLITATGQRVTLRCSPRSGDLSVYWYQQSLDQGLQFLIQYYNGEERAKGNILERFSAQQFPDLHSELNLSSLELGDSALYFCASSTSPSGNTIYFGEGSWLTVV.

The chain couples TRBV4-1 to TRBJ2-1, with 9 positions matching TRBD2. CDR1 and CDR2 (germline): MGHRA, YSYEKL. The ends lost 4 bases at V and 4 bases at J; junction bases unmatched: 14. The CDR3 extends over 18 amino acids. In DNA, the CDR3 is TGCGCCAGCAGCCCACGACAGACTAGCGGAGAATCTTACAATGAGCAGTTCTTC. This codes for CASSPRQTSGESYNEQFF.

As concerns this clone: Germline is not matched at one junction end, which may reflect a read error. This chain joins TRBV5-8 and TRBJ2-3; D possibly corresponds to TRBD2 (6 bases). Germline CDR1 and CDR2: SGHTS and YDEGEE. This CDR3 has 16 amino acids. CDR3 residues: CASSQGVSGSTDTQYF. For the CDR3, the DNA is TGCGCCAGCAGCCAGGGAGTAAGCGGGAGCACAGATACGCAGTATTTT.